This T cell receptor beta chain was captured by sequencing in a study of T-cell memory formation after mild COVID-19. Findings of the study overall: Pre-infection memory held some responding clones, suggesting pre-existing cross-reactive T cells responded.

As regards this clonotype: The antigen is undetermined.

Losses at the gene ends were 1 base for V and 3 bases for J; bases not matched to a gene: 8. Looked up from germline, CDR1 is MNHEY and CDR2 is SVGEGT. The CDR3 spans 17 residues. MiXCR, run by TCRdb on the 5' RACE reads, gives a single entry per CDR3 protein. The sample records fewer than 200,000 distinct CDR3 sequences, 20% to 25% being singletons. This receptor was obtained from an adult woman who had mild COVID-19 (a few samples of this study predate the infection). Cell type and time point are not known. This chain links TRBV6-2 or TRBV6-3 with TRBJ1-1; TRBD1 aligns across 10 bases. Sequenced sample: PBMCs or a T cell subset sorted from them (not recorded which). The CDR3, as DNA: TGTGCCAGCAGTTACTTTTACCGGGACAGGGGCGACACTGAAGCTTTCTTT. Residues: CASSYFYRDRGDTEAFF.